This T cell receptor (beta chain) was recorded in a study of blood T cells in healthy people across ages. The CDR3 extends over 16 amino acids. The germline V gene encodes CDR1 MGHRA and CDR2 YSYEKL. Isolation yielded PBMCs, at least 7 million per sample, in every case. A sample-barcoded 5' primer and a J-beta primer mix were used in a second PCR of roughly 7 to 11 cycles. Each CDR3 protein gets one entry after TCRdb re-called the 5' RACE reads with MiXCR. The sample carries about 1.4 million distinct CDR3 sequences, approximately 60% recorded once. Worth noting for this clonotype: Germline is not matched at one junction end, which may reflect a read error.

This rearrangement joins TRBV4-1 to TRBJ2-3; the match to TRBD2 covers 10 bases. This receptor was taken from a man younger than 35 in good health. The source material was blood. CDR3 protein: CASSQVPSGGTYTQYF. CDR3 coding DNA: TGCGCCAGCAGCCAAGTCCCTAGCGGGGGCACATATACGCAGTATTTT.